Each of the 32 T cell receptor beta chains below was sequenced from the same sample in a study of Graves' ophthalmopathy and Graves' hyperthyroidism. The study amplified TCR beta CDR3 regions using RNA transcripts. Second-round multiplex PCR followed a first-round RT-PCR using HTBI primers. TCRdb reanalysed the multiplex PCR reads using MiXCR and keeps one entry per CDR3 protein. The sample consists of roughly 220,000 distinct CDR3 sequences, around 50% of them appearing once. What was sequenced was peripheral blood. These receptors all come from an adult man with Graves' ophthalmopathy.

This chain connects TRBV12-3 or TRBV12-4 to TRBJ2-7, with D perhaps matching TRBD1 (6 bases). V shed 5 bases and J shed 0 bases, with 8 bases lying between them. The CDR3 totals 13 residues. CDR3 residues: CASSLQGSYEQYF. Written as DNA, the CDR3 is TGTGCCAGCAGTCTACAGGGCTCCTACGAGCAGTACTTC.

The rearrangement uses TRBV7-3 and TRBJ2-7, with 11 bases lining up with TRBD2. Germline lookup yields CDR1 SGHTA and CDR2 FQGTGA. The J segment lost 2 bases and the V segment lost 3 bases, leaving 3 bases of the junction unmatched. The CDR3 covers 15 residues. The CDR3 coding sequence is TGTGCCAGCAGCTTGACTAGCGGGGACCCCTACGAGCAGTACTTC. Translated: CASSLTSGDPYEQYF.

Concerning this clonotype: This could be a read error, since a much larger clone is one nucleotide away. This chain links TRBV10-3 with TRBJ1-2, with 7 nucleotides matching TRBD1. The V gene end was trimmed by 10 bases and the J gene end by 5 bases; junction bases not matched to a gene: 7. Germline values: CDR1 ENHRY, CDR2 SYGVKD. This CDR3 has 12 residues. CDR3 residues: CATRQGQYGYTF. The DNA for the CDR3 is TGTGCCACCAGACAGGGCCAATATGGCTACACCTTC.

V is TRBV24-1 and J is TRBJ2-5, with TRBD1 matching over 7 bases. The junction had 7 bases not matched to a gene; V was cut back by 2 bases and J by 5 bases. Germline CDR1 and CDR2: KGHDR and SFDVKD. There are 15 residues in the CDR3. The CDR3 sequence is CATSDYDRDGETQYF. As DNA, the CDR3 is TGTGCCACCAGTGATTACGACAGGGATGGGGAGACCCAGTACTTC.

Only a few counts were recorded for this clonotype. V gene TRBV7-3 combines with J gene TRBJ2-2; D is undetermined. Looked up from germline, CDR1 is SGHTA and CDR2 is FQGTGA. The CDR3 contains 10 residues. V lost 11 bases to trimming and J lost 4 bases, with 5 bases between them. As DNA, the CDR3 is TGTGCCGTGGGCACCGGGGAGCTGTTTTTT. Protein sequence: CAVGTGELFF.

The chain links TRBV5-1 to TRBJ2-5, with a possible D match to TRBD1 (5 bases). V dropped 0 bases and J dropped 6 bases, with 15 bases sitting between them. The CDR3 totals 15 residues. Germline V gene lookup returns CDR1 SGHRS and CDR2 YFSETQ. Written as DNA, the CDR3 is TGCGCCAGCAGCTTGGAACGGGTACAGGTTCAGACCCAGTACTTC. Translation gives CASSLERVQVQTQYF. Full variable domain (missing parts from reference TRBV5-1 and TRBJ2-5): KAGVTQTPRYLIKTRGQQVTLSCSPISGHRSVSWYQQTPGQGLQFLFEYFSETQRNKGNFPGRFSGRQFSNSRSEMNVSTLELGDSALYLCASSLERVQVQTQYFGPGTRLLVL.

This clonotype was counted many times. The J gene is TRBJ1-5, the V gene TRBV10-3, with 7 nucleotides matching TRBD1. This CDR3 is 14 amino acids long. J lost 6 bases, V lost 6 bases, and 8 bases had no gene match. Germline V CDR1 and CDR2: ENHRY, SYGVKD. CDR3 DNA sequence: TGTGCCATCAGCGGTAACAGGGGCGGTCAGCCCCAGCATTTT. This encodes CAISGNRGGQPQHF.

V and J are TRBV5-1 and TRBJ2-6; 7 bases agree with TRBD1. This CDR3 is built from 16 residues. Trimming removed 4 bases from V and 4 bases from J; junction bases left unmatched: 8. Germline lookup yields CDR1 SGHRS and CDR2 YFSETQ. CDR3 amino acids: CASSDIQGTGANVLTF. The CDR3 DNA is TGCGCCAGCAGCGACATACAGGGGACCGGGGCCAACGTCCTGACTTTC.

This clonotype was counted ten times or more. This chain uses TRBV7-2 with TRBJ1-6; 10 bases match TRBD1. Germline-derived CDR1 and CDR2 are SGHTA and FQGNSA. The V gene end was trimmed by 1 base and the J gene end by 4 bases; junction bases not matched to a gene: 4. The CDR3 covers 17 residues. For the CDR3, the DNA is TGTGCCAGCAGCTTAGATGGACAGGGGGTGTATAATTCACCCCTCCACTTT. It translates to CASSLDGQGVYNSPLHF.

The chain employs TRBV9 and TRBJ1-2; D is unresolved. The CDR3 totals 13 residues. CDR1 is SGDLS and CDR2 is YYNGEE in the germline V gene. DNA of the CDR3: TGTGCTTCTACGAACACCGGGGACTATGGCTACACCTTC. Its protein is CASTNTGDYGYTF. Combining the CDR3 with reference TRBV9 and TRBJ1-2 gives the whole variable domain DSGVTQTPKHLITATGQRVTLRCSPRSGDLSVYWYQQSLDQGLQFLIQYYNGEERAKGNILERFSAQQFPDLHSELNLSSLELGDSALYFCASTNTGDYGYTFGSGTRLTVV.

V and J are TRBV11-2 and TRBJ1-1, with D perhaps TRBD1 (5 bases). CDR1 and CDR2 (germline): SGHAT, FQNNGV. The V end lost 4 bases, the J end lost 0 bases, and 15 bases lay between the germline ends. CDR3 length: 16 residues. CDR3 amino acids: CASSSTAYSMNTEAFF. CDR3 sequence (DNA): TGTGCCAGCAGCTCGACAGCGTACTCCATGAACACTGAAGCTTTCTTT.

This clonotype was recorded many times. The chain carries TRBV3-1 and TRBJ1-1; the D gene is possibly TRBD1 (5 bases). CDR3 size: 15 residues. The V and J ends lost 0 bases and 1 base respectively, with 9 bases between them. Per germline, CDR1 LGHDT and CDR2 YNNKEL (reference sequence). The CDR3 spells CASSQDFGQNTEAFF. The CDR3 region has the DNA TGTGCCAGCAGCCAAGATTTCGGACAGAACACTGAAGCTTTCTTT.

The rearrangement uses TRBV20-1 and TRBJ1-2, with 9 bases matching TRBD1. The germline CDR1 and CDR2 sequences are DFQATT and SNEGSKA (reference sequence). The CDR3 sequence is 14 residues long. V was clipped by 4 bases and J by 4 bases; unmatched bases: 7. Here the CDR3 reads CSAMGQGASYGYTF. In nucleotides, the CDR3 is TGCAGTGCTATGGGACAGGGCGCCTCCTATGGCTACACCTTC.

The J gene is TRBJ1-5, the V gene TRBV19; D remains unclear. V shed 8 bases and J shed 0 bases, with 20 bases lying between them. Germline CDR1 and CDR2: LNHDA and SQIVND (reference sequence). This CDR3 has 17 residues. CDR3 nucleotides: TGTGCCAGTGCCTTGACACGGTCCCGTTATAGCAATCAGCCCCAGCATTTT. Translation gives CASALTRSRYSNQPQHF. Full variable domain (remainder filled in from reference TRBV19 and TRBJ1-5): DGGITQSPKYLFRKEGQNVTLSCEQNLNHDAMYWYRQDPGQGLRLIYYSQIVNDFQKGDIAEGYSVSREKKESFPLTVTSAQKNPTAFYLCASALTRSRYSNQPQHFGDGTRLSIL.

The sample holds a few counts of this clonotype. The CDR3 nucleotides are TGTGCCAGCAGCTTGGATCCAAGGACTAACTATGGCTACACCTTC. It translates to CASSLDPRTNYGYTF. The chain is built from TRBV5-6 and TRBJ1-2; D is uncertain. Per germline, CDR1 SGHDT and CDR2 YYEEEE. The CDR3 has 15 residues. Trimming pared 0 bases from V and 0 bases from J, leaving 9 bases between.

This chain links TRBV7-6 with TRBJ2-5, with no clear D. This CDR3 spans 14 amino acids. The germline V gene encodes CDR1 SGHVS and CDR2 FNYEAQ. Between the trimmed V and J ends, which lost 1 base and 4 bases, there was a span of 10 bases. The CDR3 region has the DNA TGTGCCAGCAGCTTAGACGAGTTTTCAGAGACCCAGTACTTC. Its protein product is CASSLDEFSETQYF.

V is TRBV9 and J is TRBJ1-1; TRBD1 aligns across 9 bases. Germline V gene lookup returns CDR1 SGDLS and CDR2 YYNGEE. The CDR3 has 15 amino acids. V trimming: 4 bases; J trimming: 11 bases; junction bases outside the gene matches: 15. CDR3 nucleotide sequence: TGTGCCAGCAGCCCCCACACCGGGACAGGGAACATGGCTTTCTTT. Protein: CASSPHTGTGNMAFF.

This clonotype was seen repeatedly, ten times or more. The CDR3, as DNA: TGCAGCGTTAGGACAGGGAGCGTGGATCAGCCCCAGCATTTT. Translation: CSVRTGSVDQPQHF. The chain is built from TRBV29-1 and TRBJ1-5; 8 bases match TRBD1. The ends lost 5 bases at V and 5 bases at J; junction bases unmatched: 8. Germline V CDR1 and CDR2: SQVTM, ANQGSEA. CDR3 length: 14 residues.

The chain links TRBV7-2 to TRBJ1-3; D is perhaps TRBD1 (5 bases). The CDR3 is 13 amino acids. CDR1 SGHTA and CDR2 FQGNSA come from the germline V gene. V shed 5 bases and J shed 3 bases, with 8 bases lying between them. CDR3 nucleotides: TGTGCCAGCAGCCGGGGGAGTGGAAACACCATATATTTT. It codes for CASSRGSGNTIYF.

The chain combines TRBV5-4 with TRBJ2-7, with 9 bases aligning to TRBD2. Unmatched junction bases numbered 4, after V lost 1 base and J lost 2 bases. CDR1 is SGHNT and CDR2 is YYREEE in the germline V gene (reference sequence). There are 15 residues in the CDR3. CDR3 nucleotides: TGTGCCAGCAGCTTGTGGCAGCGGGAGGCCTACGAGCAGTACTTC. This translates into CASSLWQREAYEQYF. The entire variable domain, with the rest obtained from reference TRBV5-4 and TRBJ2-7, is as follows: ETGVTQSPTHLIKTRGQQVTLRCSSQSGHNTVSWYQQALGQGPQFIFQYYREEENGRGNFPPRFSGLQFPNYSSELNVNALELDDSALYLCASSLWQREAYEQYFGPGTRLTVT.

The rearrangement uses TRBV20-1 and TRBJ2-2; D uncertain. The CDR3 spans 11 residues. The V gene lost 3 bases and the J gene lost 6 bases, with 5 bases spanning the gap. CDR1 and CDR2 (germline): DFQATT, SNEGSKA (reference sequence). CDR3 bases: TGCAGTGCTAGCGTGCCCGGGGAGCTGTTTTTT. Translated: CSASVPGELFF.

This clonotype was observed a handful of times. The rearrangement joins TRBV7-9 to TRBJ2-7; D is unresolved. This CDR3 comprises 12 residues. V shed 5 bases and J shed 2 bases, with 7 bases lying between them. In germline, CDR1 is SEHNR, CDR2 FQNEAQ (reference sequence). CDR3 residues: CASSLSAYEQYF. For the CDR3, the DNA is TGTGCCAGCAGCCTCAGTGCCTACGAGCAGTACTTC.

Points on this clonotype: The junction shows a germline mismatch at one end, possibly a read error. The CDR3 region has the DNA TGTGCCAGCAGTGAACCCCGTCAGGGGAGCCAAGAGACCCAGTACTTC. This sequence encodes CASSEPRQGSQETQYF. The chain joins TRBV10-3 to TRBJ2-5; TRBD1 is a possible D gene (6 bases). This CDR3 contains 16 residues. Germline V gives CDR1 ENHRY, CDR2 SYGVKD.

The count of this clonotype is one. The conserved phenylalanine or tryptophan normally closing the CDR3 is absent here, so this likely arose from a read error. It is unclear where the CDR3 begins or ends on the DNA, so no DNA is shown, and the CDR3 is as TCRdb lists it. V usage is TRBV9 and J usage is TRBJ1-6; the table's TRBD1 call for D was not verified on the DNA. The CDR3 numbers 9 amino acids, ends counted. Germline V gene lookup returns CDR1 SGDLS and CDR2 YYNGEE. The CDR3: CASSTGQAS.

The genes are TRBV20-1 and TRBJ1-1; possibly TRBD1 for D (6 bases). The germline gives CDR1 DFQATT, CDR2 SNEGSKA (reference sequence). The CDR3 is made up of 14 amino acids. V shed 1 base and J shed 1 base, with 10 bases lying between them. In DNA, the CDR3 is TGCAGTGCTAGAGGGGACATCTCGAACACTGAAGCTTTCTTT. Translation: CSARGDISNTEAFF.

CDR3 sequence reads: CASSLQGSTSTDTQYF. Here the CDR3 DNA reads TGTGCCAGCAGCTTACAGGGGTCGACTAGCACAGATACGCAGTATTTT. This chain connects TRBV7-2 to TRBJ2-3, with D perhaps matching TRBD1 (6 bases). V was pared by 2 bases and J by 0 bases, with 12 bases between. Per germline, CDR1 SGHTA and CDR2 FQGNSA. This CDR3 region has 16 residues.

The chain uses TRBV5-1 and TRBJ1-3; unclear D gene. The ends were cut back, 4 bases at V and 0 bases at J, with 14 bases in the middle. The CDR3 contains 16 residues. Looked up from germline, CDR1 is SGHRS and CDR2 is YFSETQ. The CDR3 nucleotides read TGCGCCAGCAGCCCCGCGGGCCCGAGCTCTGGAAACACCATATATTTT. This codes for CASSPAGPSSGNTIYF.

On this clonotype: A read error may produce the germline difference seen at one junction end. The chain employs TRBV7-9 and TRBJ2-7, with 8 bases matching TRBD2. Looked up from germline, CDR1 is SEHNR and CDR2 is FQNEAQ (reference sequence). This CDR3 is built from 11 residues. The DNA for the CDR3 is TGTGCCAGCAGCCAAGCGGGGGACTACTCTTTC. It is translated as CASSQAGDYSF.

This clonotype has a handful of counts. This chain joins TRBV2 and TRBJ2-5; D not resolved. Germline assignment: CDR1 SNHLY and CDR2 FYNNEI. Trimming removed 6 bases at V and 2 bases at J, with 4 bases between. There are 11 residues in the CDR3. The CDR3 sequence is CASRTQETQYF. DNA of the CDR3: TGTGCCAGCAGGACTCAAGAGACCCAGTACTTC.

In its sample, this clonotype was seen a few times. The chain couples TRBV20-1 to TRBJ1-1; D is unclear. With 3 bases removed from V and 5 bases from J, the gap between germline ends came to 10 bases. There are 12 residues in the CDR3. The germline V gene encodes CDR1 DFQATT and CDR2 SNEGSKA (reference sequence). The CDR3 protein is CSASQSGTEAFF. The CDR3 nucleotides are TGCAGTGCTAGTCAATCCGGAACTGAAGCTTTCTTT.

This clonotype turned up a few times. The V and J genes are TRBV29-1 and TRBJ1-4; D ambiguous. Deletions cut 4 bases from V and 2 bases from J, with 14 bases between. Germline V gene sequence: CDR1 SQVTM, CDR2 ANQGSEA. The length of the CDR3 is 15 residues. The CDR3 sequence: CSVGMVGWTNEKLFF. The CDR3, as DNA: TGCAGCGTTGGAATGGTGGGTTGGACTAATGAAAAACTGTTTTTT. Variable domain in full (rest from reference TRBV29-1 and TRBJ1-4): SAVISQKPSRDICQRGTSLTIQCQVDSQVTMMFWYRQQPGQSLTLIATANQGSEATYESGFVIDKFPISRPNLTFSTLTVSNMSPEDSSIYLCSVGMVGWTNEKLFFGSGTQLSVL.

This chain connects TRBV9 to TRBJ2-7; the match to TRBD1 covers 8 bases. The CDR3 loop spans 14 amino acids. With V trimmed by 4 bases and J by 6 bases, 9 bases remained unmatched. In germline, CDR1 is SGDLS, CDR2 YYNGEE. The CDR3 nucleotides are TGTGCCAGCAGCAGAGGGGGACAGGACATCGAGCAGTACTTC. It codes for CASSRGGQDIEQYF.